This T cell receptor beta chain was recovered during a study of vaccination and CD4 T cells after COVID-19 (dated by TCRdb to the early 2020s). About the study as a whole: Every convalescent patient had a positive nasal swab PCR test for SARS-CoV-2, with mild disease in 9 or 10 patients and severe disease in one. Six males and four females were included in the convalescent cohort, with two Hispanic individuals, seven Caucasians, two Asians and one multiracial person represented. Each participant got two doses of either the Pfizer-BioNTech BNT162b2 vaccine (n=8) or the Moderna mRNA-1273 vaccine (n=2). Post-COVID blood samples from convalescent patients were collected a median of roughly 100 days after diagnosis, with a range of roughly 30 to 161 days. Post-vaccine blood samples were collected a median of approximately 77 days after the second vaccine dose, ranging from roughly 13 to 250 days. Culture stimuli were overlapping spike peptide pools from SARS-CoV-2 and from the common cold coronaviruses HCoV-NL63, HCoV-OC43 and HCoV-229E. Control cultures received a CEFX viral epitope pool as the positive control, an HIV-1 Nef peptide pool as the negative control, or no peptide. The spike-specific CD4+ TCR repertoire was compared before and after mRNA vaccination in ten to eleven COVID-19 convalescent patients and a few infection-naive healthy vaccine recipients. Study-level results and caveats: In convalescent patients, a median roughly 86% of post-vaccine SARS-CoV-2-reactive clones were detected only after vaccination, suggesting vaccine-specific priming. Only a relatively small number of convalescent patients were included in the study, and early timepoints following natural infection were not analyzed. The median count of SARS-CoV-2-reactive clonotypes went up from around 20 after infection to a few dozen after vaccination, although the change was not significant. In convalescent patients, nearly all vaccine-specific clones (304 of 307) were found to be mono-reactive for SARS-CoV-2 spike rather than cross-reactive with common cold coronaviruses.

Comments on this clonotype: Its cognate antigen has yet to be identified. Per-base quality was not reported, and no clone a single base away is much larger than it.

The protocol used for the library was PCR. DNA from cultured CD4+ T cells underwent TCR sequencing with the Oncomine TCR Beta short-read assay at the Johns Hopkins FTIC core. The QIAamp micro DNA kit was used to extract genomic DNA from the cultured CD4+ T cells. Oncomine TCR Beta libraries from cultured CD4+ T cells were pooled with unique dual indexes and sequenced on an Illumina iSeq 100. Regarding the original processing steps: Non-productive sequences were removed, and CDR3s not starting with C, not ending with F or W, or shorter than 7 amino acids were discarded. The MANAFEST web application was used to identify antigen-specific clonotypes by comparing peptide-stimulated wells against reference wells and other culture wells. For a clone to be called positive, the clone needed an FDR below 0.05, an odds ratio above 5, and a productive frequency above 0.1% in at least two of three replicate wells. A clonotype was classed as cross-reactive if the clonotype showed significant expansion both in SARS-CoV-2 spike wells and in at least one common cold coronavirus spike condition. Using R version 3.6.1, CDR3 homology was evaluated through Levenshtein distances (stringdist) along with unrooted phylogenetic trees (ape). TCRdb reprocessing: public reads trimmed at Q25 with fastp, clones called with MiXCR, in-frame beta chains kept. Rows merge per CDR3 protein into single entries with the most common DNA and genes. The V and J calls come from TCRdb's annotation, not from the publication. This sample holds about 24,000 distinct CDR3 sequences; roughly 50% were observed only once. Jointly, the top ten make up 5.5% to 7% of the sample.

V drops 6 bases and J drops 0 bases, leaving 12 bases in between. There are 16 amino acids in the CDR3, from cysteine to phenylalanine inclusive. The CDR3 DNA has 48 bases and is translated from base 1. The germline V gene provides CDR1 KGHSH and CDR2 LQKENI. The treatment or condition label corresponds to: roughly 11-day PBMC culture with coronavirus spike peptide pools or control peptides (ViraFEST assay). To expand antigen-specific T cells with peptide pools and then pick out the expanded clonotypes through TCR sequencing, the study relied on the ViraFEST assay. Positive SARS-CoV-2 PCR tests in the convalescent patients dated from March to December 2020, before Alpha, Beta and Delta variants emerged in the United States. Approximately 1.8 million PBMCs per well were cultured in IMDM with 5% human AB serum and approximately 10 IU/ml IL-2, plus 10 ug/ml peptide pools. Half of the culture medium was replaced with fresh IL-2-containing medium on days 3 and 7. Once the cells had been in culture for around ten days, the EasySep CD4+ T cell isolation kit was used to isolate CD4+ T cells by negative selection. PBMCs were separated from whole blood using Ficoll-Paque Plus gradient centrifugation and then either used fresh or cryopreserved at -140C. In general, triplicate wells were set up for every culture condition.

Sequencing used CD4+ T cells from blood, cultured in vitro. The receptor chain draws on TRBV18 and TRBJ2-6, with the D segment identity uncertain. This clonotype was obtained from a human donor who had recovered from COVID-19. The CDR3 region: CASSETLASGANVLTF. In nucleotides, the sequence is TGTGCCAGCTCGGAGACTCTCGCCTCTGGGGCCAACGTCCTGACTTTC.